One sample yielded the 28 T cell receptor beta chains listed below, sequenced in a study of shared clonotypes between healthy human individuals. Data came from immunoSEQ multiplex PCR; TCRdb stores just in-frame clones and leaves some out. This table has over 800,000 clones, 80% to 95% appearing once. Naive CD8 cells lacked CD45RO and underwent positive selection for CCR7, leaving out terminally differentiated effector memory CD45RA+ cells. Sequences were obtained from naive CD8+ T cells sorted from blood. Receptor source: a man under 40 in good health.

The CDR3 sequence is CASSRPGGDEQYF. CDR3 in DNA: TGTGCCAGCAGTAGACCAGGGGGCGACGAGCAGTACTTC. The chain combines TRBV27 with TRBJ2-7; 8 nucleotides line up with TRBD1. The CDR3 length is 13 residues. Losses at the gene ends were 5 bases for V and 5 bases for J; bases not matched to a gene: 5. CDR1 and CDR2 from the germline V gene are MNHEY and SMNVEV (reference sequence).

The V call is TRBV7-3, the J call TRBJ2-1; tentative D call: TRBD1 (6 bases). Trimming removed 4 bases at V and 4 bases at J, with 17 bases between. This CDR3 is built from 16 residues. Germline CDR1 is SGHTA and CDR2 is FQGTGA. The CDR3 reads CASSSGRTTGYNEQFF. Here the CDR3 DNA reads TGTGCCAGCAGCTCCGGACGGACGACAGGATACAATGAGCAGTTCTTC.

This chain connects TRBV7-9 to TRBJ2-5; D is unclear. Germline V gene sequence: CDR1 SEHNR, CDR2 FQNEAQ (reference sequence). The V end lost 3 bases, the J end lost 2 bases, and 16 bases lay between the germline ends. The CDR3 is 16 amino acids. This CDR3 is CASSFPSSVIQETQYF. The DNA for the CDR3 is TGTGCCAGCAGCTTTCCTTCGTCAGTTATTCAAGAGACCCAGTACTTC.

With regard to this clone: Other DNA sequences in the same sample also yield this CDR3. Here the CDR3 DNA reads TGTGCCTGGAGTGTTCCCACAGACTACGAGCAGTACTTC. Its protein product is CAWSVPTDYEQYF. The chain uses TRBV30 and TRBJ2-7; D remains ambiguous. The germline CDR1 and CDR2 sequences are GTSNPN and SVGIG (reference sequence). This CDR3 region has 13 residues. V was trimmed by 0 bases and J by 3 bases, leaving 9 bases between them. Based on the CDR3 plus reference TRBV30 and TRBJ2-7, the full variable domain is SQTIHQWPATLVQPVGSPLSLECTVEGTSNPNLYWYRQAAGRGLQLLFYSVGIGQISSEVPQNLSASRPQDRQFILSSKKLLLSDSGFYLCAWSVPTDYEQYFGPGTRLTVT.

The V and J genes are TRBV27 and TRBJ2-7; D not certain. Germline V lookup: CDR1 MNHEY, CDR2 SMNVEV (reference sequence). The CDR3 length is 16 residues. V lost 7 bases and J 0 bases, leaving 19 bases between the germline ends. The CDR3 DNA reads as TGTGCCAGCACCTGCGGAGTCAGAGTGCGCTCCTACGAGCAGTACTTC. It translates to CASTCGVRVRSYEQYF.

About this clone: The same CDR3 also results from other DNA sequences found in this sample. The chain is built from TRBV5-1 and TRBJ1-3; no definite D call. The CDR3 is 12 amino acids. The germline V and J ends were trimmed by 0 bases and 4 bases, with 2 bases remaining between them. Germline lookup yields CDR1 SGHRS and CDR2 YFSETQ. CDR3 DNA sequence: TGCGCCAGCAGCTTGGAGGGAAACACCATATATTTT. This translates into CASSLEGNTIYF.

The chain combines TRBV19 with TRBJ2-3; D is tentatively TRBD1 or TRBD2 (5 bases each). This CDR3 contains 18 residues. Trimming took 3 bases from V and 4 from J, leaving 23 bases between them. The V gene's germline CDR1 is LNHDA and CDR2 SQIVND (reference sequence). The CDR3 bases are TGTGCCAGTAGTATTATTTCCCCCCGGGACCAGATGTCAGATACGCAGTATTTT. Protein: CASSIISPRDQMSDTQYF.

The gene calls are TRBV6-5 and TRBJ2-1, with 8 bases aligning to TRBD2. Germline V gene sequence: CDR1 MNHEY, CDR2 SVGAGI. The CDR3 runs to 14 residues. V lost 6 bases, J lost 4 bases, and 5 bases stayed unmatched. CDR3 coding DNA: TGTGCCAGCAGCTTTAGCGGGGATTACAATGAGCAGTTCTTC. This codes for CASSFSGDYNEQFF.

V is TRBV28 and J is TRBJ1-5; D may be TRBD1 (5 bases). Trimming took off 6 bases at V and 5 bases at J, with 17 bases between the two ends. CDR3 length: 15 residues. Germline V gene sequence: CDR1 MDHEN, CDR2 SYDVKM. The CDR3 region is CASSLGVGEDQPQHF. In nucleotides, the CDR3 is TGTGCCAGCAGCTTAGGGGTAGGGGAAGATCAGCCCCAGCATTTT.

V gene TRBV11-2 combines with J gene TRBJ2-3; 8 positions agree with TRBD2. Trimming removed 0 bases from V and 0 bases from J; junction bases left unmatched: 8. Germline CDR1 is SGHAT and CDR2 is FQNNGV. The CDR3 has 18 residues. The CDR3 spells CASSLDSGGTLSTDTQYF. The DNA of the CDR3 is TGTGCCAGCAGCTTAGATTCGGGGGGGACGTTGAGCACAGATACGCAGTATTTT.

This clone was recorded once. The CDR3: CASSQFGVSDTDTQYF. Here the CDR3 DNA reads TGTGCCAGCAGCCAATTCGGAGTGTCCGACACAGATACGCAGTATTTT. The rearrangement joins TRBV13 to TRBJ2-3; D is ambiguous. CDR3 length: 16 residues. The V and J ends lost 5 bases and 2 bases respectively, with 17 bases between them. The germline CDR1 and CDR2 sequences are PRHDT and FYEKMQ (reference sequence).

CDR3 sequence: CASSPVLAGDSYEQYF. The CDR3 region has the DNA TGTGCCAGCTCACCAGTCTTGGCAGGGGATTCCTACGAGCAGTACTTC. V is TRBV18 and J is TRBJ2-7; weak D call: TRBD1 (6 bases). Trimming took off 2 bases at V and 1 base at J, with 15 bases between the two ends. The germline gives CDR1 KGHSH, CDR2 LQKENI. This CDR3 has 16 amino acids. The full variable domain, rest sourced from reference TRBV18 and TRBJ2-7, is NAGVMQNPRHLVRRRGQEARLRCSPMKGHSHVYWYRQLPEEGLKFMVYLQKENIIDESGMPKERFSAEFPKEGPSILRIQQVVRGDSAAYFCASSPVLAGDSYEQYFGPGTRLTVT.

Here the CDR3 reads CASSPREGRNEQYF. The CDR3 nucleotides read TGTGCCAGCAGTCCCCGGGAGGGCCGGAACGAGCAGTACTTC. The chain recombines TRBV9 with TRBJ2-7; 8 bases are a match to TRBD2. In germline, CDR1 is SGDLS, CDR2 YYNGEE. This CDR3 has 14 residues. V trimming: 5 bases; J trimming: 5 bases; junction bases outside the gene matches: 9.

This chain links TRBV4-1 with TRBJ2-1; D uncertain. This CDR3 comprises 13 residues. Germline V gene sequence: CDR1 MGHRA, CDR2 YSYEKL. V lost 4 bases to trimming and J lost 10 bases, with 14 bases between them. For the CDR3, the DNA is TGCGCCAGCAGCCTCGTCAGACCCGAAGAGCAGTTCTTC. It codes for CASSLVRPEEQFF.

The chain links TRBV4-1 to TRBJ1-4, with D unresolved. Trimming took 1 base from V and 7 from J, leaving 10 bases between them. The CDR3 sequence is 14 residues long. In germline, CDR1 is MGHRA, CDR2 YSYEKL. The CDR3 nucleotides read TGCGCCAGCAGCCAAGGGGTTGGGGTTGAAAAACTGTTTTTT. Translation: CASSQGVGVEKLFF.

The chain has TRBV7-9 and TRBJ2-5; D call uncertain. Germline V gene data show CDR1 as SEHNR and CDR2 as FQNEAQ (reference sequence). This CDR3 spans 14 amino acids. V gave up 6 bases and J gave up 2 bases, with 13 bases separating them. CDR3 in amino acids: CASRRTGPQETQYF. The CDR3 nucleotides read TGTGCCAGCAGACGGACCGGGCCACAAGAGACCCAGTACTTC. The variable domain in full, completed from reference TRBV7-9 and TRBJ2-5, reads DTGVSQNPRHKITKRGQNVTFRCDPISEHNRLYWYRQTLGQGPEFLTYFQNEAQLEKSRLLSDRFSAERPKGSFSTLEIQRTEQGDSAMYLCASRRTGPQETQYFGPGTRLLVL.

The V gene is TRBV4-1, the J gene TRBJ2-5, with TRBD2 matching 8 bases. J lost 0 bases, V lost 5 bases, and 14 bases had no gene match. This CDR3 is 18 amino acids long. Germline loops: CDR1 MGHRA, CDR2 YSYEKL. CDR3 region: CASSKVAGLIGYQETQYF. The DNA for the CDR3 is TGCGCCAGCAGCAAGGTAGCGGGACTCATAGGGTACCAAGAGACCCAGTACTTC.

This rearrangement joins TRBV6-5 to TRBJ2-7; D possibly corresponds to TRBD2 (6 bases). CDR1 and CDR2 from the germline V gene are MNHEY and SVGAGI. The CDR3 runs 12 residues. Deletions cut 2 bases from V and 6 bases from J, with 8 bases between. The DNA for the CDR3 is TGTGCCAGCAGTTACCAGGGAGGCGAGCAGTACTTC. Its translation is CASSYQGGEQYF.

The chain carries TRBV7-9 and TRBJ2-7; 9 nucleotides line up with TRBD1. The CDR3 extends over 18 amino acids. With 5 bases clipped from V and 1 base from J, the junction kept 15 bases outside the gene matches. The germline V gene encodes CDR1 SEHNR and CDR2 FQNEAQ (reference sequence). For the CDR3, the DNA is TGTGCCAGCAGCCCAATGACAGGGGGACGAGCGATATCCTACGAGCAGTACTTC. Translation: CASSPMTGGRAISYEQYF.

The chain joins TRBV27 to TRBJ2-1; TRBD1 is a possible D gene (5 bases). V dropped 1 base and J dropped 4 bases, with 8 bases sitting between them. This CDR3 is built from 14 residues. In germline, CDR1 is MNHEY, CDR2 SMNVEV (reference sequence). The CDR3 is CASSLLGRYNEQFF. The CDR3 DNA is TGTGCCAGCAGTTTATTGGGGCGTTACAATGAGCAGTTCTTC.

DNA of the CDR3: TGTGCCAGCAGCTTACGGGGGACGCAGCCCCAGCATTTT. Amino acids: CASSLRGTQPQHF. The chain employs TRBV7-8 and TRBJ1-5, with D possibly TRBD1 on 5 matching bases. Germline-derived CDR1 and CDR2 are SGHVS and FQNEAQ. CDR3 length: 13 residues. The germline V and J ends were trimmed by 2 bases and 7 bases, with 9 bases remaining between them.

The rearrangement links TRBV28 to TRBJ2-3, with TRBD2 matching over 9 bases. Germline V gene sequence: CDR1 MDHEN, CDR2 SYDVKM. The V gene end was trimmed by 4 bases and the J gene end by 1 base; junction bases not matched to a gene: 3. The CDR3 length is 15 residues. DNA for the CDR3: TGTGCCAGCAGTTCCAGGACTAGCGGCACAGATACGCAGTATTTT. The encoded protein is CASSSRTSGTDTQYF.

This sequence joins TRBV7-9 and TRBJ2-7; D remains unclear. CDR1 is SEHNR, CDR2 FQNEAQ, per germline (reference sequence). The germline V and J ends were trimmed by 6 bases and 1 base, with 7 bases remaining between them. The CDR3 runs to 12 residues. Here the CDR3 DNA reads TGTGCCAGCAGACGAAGTTCCTACGAGCAGTACTTC. Its translation is CASRRSSYEQYF.

The V gene is TRBV27, the J gene TRBJ2-3, with TRBD2 matching 13 bases. This CDR3 comprises 16 residues. Germline CDR1 reads MNHEY; CDR2 reads SMNVEV (reference sequence). The V segment lost 8 bases and the J segment 4 bases; nucleotides outside the gene matches: 9. The CDR3 DNA follows: TGTGCCAGCCGCTCTGGGACTAGCGGGATTGCAGATACGCAGTATTTT. Its translation is CASRSGTSGIADTQYF.

About this clone: Other DNA sequences in this sample translate to the same CDR3. The V call is TRBV4-1, the J call TRBJ2-7; 10 bases match TRBD2. CDR1 is MGHRA, CDR2 YSYEKL, per germline. Trimming removed 0 bases from V and 2 bases from J; junction bases left unmatched: 1. The CDR3 loop spans 15 amino acids. The CDR3 DNA is TGCGCCAGCAGCCAAGACAGCGGGGGGGCCTACGAGCAGTACTTC. This encodes CASSQDSGGAYEQYF.

V usage is TRBV10-3 and J usage is TRBJ2-2; no definite D call. Germline CDR1 ENHRY, CDR2 SYGVKD. The CDR3 sequence is 12 residues long. V was trimmed by 5 bases and J by 5 bases, leaving 6 bases between them. CDR3 DNA: TGTGCCATCAGTTCAGGAACCGGGGAGCTGTTTTTT. It yields the protein CAISSGTGELFF.

The rearrangement links TRBV28 to TRBJ1-1, with D tentatively TRBD1 (6 bases). The CDR3 is 14 residues long. Germline CDR1 MDHEN, CDR2 SYDVKM. V was cut by 7 bases and J by 3 bases, with 15 bases left in between. CDR3 sequence (DNA): TGTGCCAGCACCTCGGGAAGGGGGTACACTGAAGCTTTCTTT. Its translation is CASTSGRGYTEAFF.

This clone occurred many times. The V gene is TRBV7-9, the J gene TRBJ2-7; the match to TRBD2 covers 13 bases. CDR3 size: 17 residues. Unmatched junction bases numbered 10, after V lost 4 bases and J lost 4 bases. CDR1 and CDR2 from the germline V gene are SEHNR and FQNEAQ (reference sequence). The CDR3 DNA reads as TGTGCCAGCAGCTCAGGACTAGCGGGAGTTTCGCGGTACGAGCAGTACTTC. It codes for CASSSGLAGVSRYEQYF.